Below, one TCR beta chain is given with its context. A far larger clone is one nucleotide away, so this likely arose from a read error. Trimming cost V 10 bases and J 2 bases, with 14 bases left between them. CDR3 size: 13 residues. Per germline, CDR1 SNHLY and CDR2 FYNNEI. Donors consisted of healthy bone marrow donors. These data come from a study of cytomegalovirus exposure and HLA in healthy donors. The primer mix had 60 Vbeta and 13 Jbeta primers. Sequencing used immunoSEQ multiplex PCR; TCRdb keeps in-frame clones, though not all of them. The sample carries just over 150,000 clones, roughly 80% recorded once.

The TCR comes from a male donor in good health and CMV-seropositive. The sample was PBMCs. The chain combines TRBV2 with TRBJ1-2, with a possible D match to TRBD1 (5 bases). CDR3 sequence (DNA): TGTGCCACTCTACAGGTGATAAACTATGGCTACACCTTC. Protein sequence: CATLQVINYGYTF.